This T cell receptor beta chain was identified during a study of response to subunit inactivated influenza vaccine. TCRdb reprocessed the RT-PCR reads via MiXCR and lists one record per CDR3 protein. The repertoire holds about 800,000 distinct CDR3 sequences, 21% seen once, with approximately 10% in the top ten. Regarding this clonotype: The antigen remains unidentified.

The CDR3 runs to 16 residues. Germline-derived CDR1 and CDR2 are MNHNS and SASEGT. J was trimmed by 5 bases and V by 6 bases; bases with no gene match: 12. Points from the study as a whole: The authors put forward the suggestion that each seasonal influenza vaccination may bring in only a limited number of new T cells.

The sequences come from PBMCs from blood, collected more than 4 days after vaccination. This sequence was found in a man aged 50 or older who received an inactivated influenza vaccine. This rearrangement joins TRBV6-1 to TRBJ2-7, with 11 bases identical to TRBD2. CDR3 protein: CASRGQASGRYHEQYF. The CDR3 bases are TGTGCCAGCAGGGGACAAGCTAGCGGGAGGTACCACGAGCAGTACTTC.